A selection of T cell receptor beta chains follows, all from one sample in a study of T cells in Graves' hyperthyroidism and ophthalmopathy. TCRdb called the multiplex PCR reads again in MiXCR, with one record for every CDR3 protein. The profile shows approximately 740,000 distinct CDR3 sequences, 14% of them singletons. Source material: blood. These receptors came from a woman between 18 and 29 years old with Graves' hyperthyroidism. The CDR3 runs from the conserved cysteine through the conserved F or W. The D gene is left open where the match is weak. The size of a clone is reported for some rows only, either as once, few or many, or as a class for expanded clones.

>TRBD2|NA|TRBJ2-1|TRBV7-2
CASSPSGTAHNEQFF
TGTGCCAGCAGCCCTAGCGGGACCGCCCACAATGAGCAGTTCTTC
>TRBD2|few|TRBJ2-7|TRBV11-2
CASSLEAGAPEQYF
TGTGCCAGCAGCTTAGAAGCGGGAGCCCCCGAGCAGTACTTC
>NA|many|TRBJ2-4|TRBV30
CAWSVLRAKNIQYF
TGTGCCTGGAGTGTGCTTAGAGCCAAAAACATTCAGTACTTC
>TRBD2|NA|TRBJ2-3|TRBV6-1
CASGETSLTNTQYF
TGTGCCAGCGGGGAGACTAGCCTCACAAATACGCAGTATTTT
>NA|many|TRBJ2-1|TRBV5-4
CASTRPGPGFNEQFF
TGTGCCAGCACCAGACCGGGACCAGGCTTCAATGAGCAGTTCTTC
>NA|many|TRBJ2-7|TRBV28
CASSFPLSGEQYF
TGTGCCAGCAGTTTCCCACTCTCCGGCGAGCAGTACTTC
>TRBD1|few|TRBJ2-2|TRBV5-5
CASSLGTGQTTGELFF
TGTGCCAGCAGCTTGGGGACAGGGCAAACCACCGGGGAGCTGTTTTTT
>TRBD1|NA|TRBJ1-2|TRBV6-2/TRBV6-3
CASSYTPGQGSVLVRGYTF
TGTGCCAGCAGTTATACCCCGGGACAGGGCTCTGTACTGGTCCGTGGCTACACCTTC
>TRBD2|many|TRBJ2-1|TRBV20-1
CSAPGGGEQFF
TGCAGTGCGCCCGGGGGAGGGGAGCAGTTCTTC
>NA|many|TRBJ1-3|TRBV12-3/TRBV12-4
CASSFAQGFGNTIYF
TGTGCCAGCAGTTTCGCACAAGGATTCGGAAACACCATATATTTT
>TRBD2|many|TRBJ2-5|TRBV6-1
CASTSPGGLAGYQETQYF
TGTGCCAGCACTTCCCCTGGAGGACTAGCGGGCTACCAAGAGACCCAGTACTTC
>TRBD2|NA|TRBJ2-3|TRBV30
CAWSGGLVGGTQYF
TGTGCCTGGAGTGGGGGACTAGTAGGCGGTACGCAGTATTTT
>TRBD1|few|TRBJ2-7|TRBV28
CASSLQQGAYEQYF
TGTGCCAGCAGTTTACAGCAGGGGGCGTACGAGCAGTACTTC
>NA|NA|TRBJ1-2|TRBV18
CASSPPRWRGYTF
TGTGCCAGCTCACCACCACGGTGGAGAGGCTACACCTTC
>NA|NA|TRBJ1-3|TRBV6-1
CASSRTRTEHGNTVYF
TGTGCCAGCAGTCGCACACGGACGGAGCATGGAAACACCGTATATTTT
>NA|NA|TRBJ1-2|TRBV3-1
CASSPWGGRPNYGYTF
TGTGCCAGCAGCCCTTGGGGAGGGCGTCCTAACTATGGCTACACCTTC
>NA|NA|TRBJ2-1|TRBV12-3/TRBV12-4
CTSSLSAGRGNEQFF
TGTACCAGCAGTTTAAGTGCGGGCCGGGGAAATGAGCAGTTCTTC
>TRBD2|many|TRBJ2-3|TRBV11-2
CASSRRLKAGEKKDTQYF
TGTGCCAGCAGCCGCAGGTTAAAAGCGGGAGAAAAAAAAGATACGCAGTATTTT
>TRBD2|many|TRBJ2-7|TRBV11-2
CASSREGYEQYF
TGTGCCAGCAGCCGGGAGGGCTACGAGCAGTACTTC